This entry is about one T cell receptor beta chain. No antigen is known for it. In terms of origin and age, donors were healthy Caucasian individuals from Russia aged 6 to 90. PCR was performed a second time for about 7 to 12 cycles using a sample-barcoded 5' primer and a J-beta primer mix. A template-switch adaptor that had 12 random nucleotides put a tag on each cDNA molecule. A single record per CDR3 protein comes from TCRdb applying MiXCR to the 5' RACE reads. There are 600,000 or so distinct CDR3 sequences in the sample; roughly 43% occur only once, and 20% to 25% lies in the top ten. These data are taken from a study of blood T cells in healthy people across ages. Study-wide points: Changes seen in expanded clonotypes were possibly confounded by donor CMV status left unknown.

Trimming removed 8 bases from V and 0 bases from J; junction bases left unmatched: 3. The V gene's germline CDR1 is ENHRY and CDR2 SYGVKD. The CDR3 covers 13 residues. Specimen: blood. This receptor was identified in an older man in good health. The rearrangement uses TRBV10-3 and TRBJ2-7; TRBD1 matches 8 bases. The CDR3 sequence: CAIAGQVSYEQYF. The CDR3 nucleotides read TGTGCCATCGCGGGACAGGTCTCCTACGAGCAGTACTTC.